These 2 T cell receptor beta chains share one sample of origin, sequenced in a study of CD8+CD57+ T cells in acquired aplastic anemia. All sequencing subjects had displayed CD8+CD57+ cell expansion on flow cytometry. TCR beta VDJ and CDR3 were profiled, and genomic DNA was the template. TCRdb re-analysed the reads in MiXCR, keeping a single row per CDR3 protein. The table lists 180,000 or so distinct CDR3 sequences, around 50% of them singletons. The specimen was sorted CD4+, CD8+, or CD8+CD57+ T cells (not recorded which) from PBMCs. All receptors derive from a human donor with aplastic anemia.

The chain couples TRBV11-2 to TRBJ2-3; D ambiguous. The CDR3 extends over 17 amino acids. V dropped 1 base and J dropped 1 base, with 15 bases sitting between them. The germline gives CDR1 SGHAT, CDR2 FQNNGV. CDR3 nucleotide sequence: TGTGCCAGCAGCTTAGTAGGGTGGGGATCCGGCACAGATACGCAGTATTTT. It codes for CASSLVGWGSGTDTQYF.

The J gene is TRBJ1-1, the V gene TRBV10-3; possibly TRBD1 for D (5 bases). This CDR3 is built from 14 residues. Germline V lookup: CDR1 ENHRY, CDR2 SYGVKD. Deletions cut 2 bases from V and 11 bases from J, with 18 bases between. The CDR3 here is CAISEADSPSWAFF. The DNA for the CDR3 is TGTGCCATCAGTGAGGCTGACAGTCCTAGTTGGGCTTTCTTT.